Presented here are 23 T cell receptor beta chains from one specimen sequenced in a study of T-cell memory formation after mild COVID-19. TCRdb reprocessed the 5' RACE reads with MiXCR, giving one entry per CDR3 protein. The data hold about 290,000 distinct CDR3 sequences, with about a sixth observed a single time. Sequenced: PBMCs or a T cell subset sorted from them (not recorded which). The receptors shown here come from a young man who had mild COVID-19 (a few samples of this study predate the infection). Cell type and time point are not known.

V and J are TRBV5-1 and TRBJ1-4, with D possibly matching TRBD1 (5 bases). The V end lost 4 bases, the J end lost 0 bases, and 13 bases lay between the germline ends. There are 16 residues in the CDR3. Germline loops: CDR1 SGHRS, CDR2 YFSETQ. Here the CDR3 reads CASSRNRGPTNEKLFF. The CDR3, as DNA: TGCGCCAGCAGCCGAAATAGGGGTCCAACTAATGAAAAACTGTTTTTT.

The sample holds many counts of this clonotype. V usage is TRBV20-1 and J usage is TRBJ2-5; 7 bases align to TRBD2. CDR1 and CDR2 from the germline V gene are DFQATT and SNEGSKA (reference sequence). CDR3 size: 11 residues. V trimming: 5 bases; J trimming: 10 bases; junction bases outside the gene matches: 7. The chain's CDR3 is CSAAGTTDQYF. CDR3 nucleotides: TGCAGTGCTGCCGGGACTACAGACCAGTACTTC.

The rearrangement links TRBV6-2 or TRBV6-3 to TRBJ2-1, with D possibly being TRBD2 (5 bases). V was pared by 5 bases and J by 4 bases, with 12 bases between. The germline gives CDR1 MNHEY, CDR2 SVGEGT. This CDR3 comprises 14 residues. The CDR3 DNA is TGTGCCAGCAGTACCACGTCGGGGTACAATGAGCAGTTCTTC. Encoded protein: CASSTTSGYNEQFF.

This clonotype was counted only a few times. The chain joins TRBV10-3 to TRBJ1-1; the D is unclear. V dropped 2 bases and J dropped 7 bases, with 5 bases sitting between them. Germline-derived CDR1 and CDR2 are ENHRY and SYGVKD. CDR3 length: 11 residues. The CDR3 nucleotides are TGTGCCATCAGTGAGGCCTATGAAGCTTTCTTT. The encoded protein is CAISEAYEAFF.

J is TRBJ1-6 and V is TRBV5-8; D is ambiguous. The CDR3 is 15 amino acids. Looked up from germline, CDR1 is SGHTS and CDR2 is YDEGEE. V was shortened by 4 bases and J by 6 bases, with 14 bases between the two germline ends. The CDR3 coding sequence is TGTGCCAGCAGCCCGGAGGTACACCCTAATTCACCCCTCCACTTT. Translating gives CASSPEVHPNSPLHF.

This chain connects TRBV20-1 to TRBJ2-1, with TRBD2 matching 8 bases. The CDR3 is 15 residues long. Germline assignment: CDR1 DFQATT and CDR2 SNEGSKA (reference sequence). V shed 3 bases, J shed 2 bases, and the junction held 6 bases outside the gene matches. The DNA for the CDR3 is TGCAGTGCTAGTCGGGGGGGATGGACCTACAATGAGCAGTTCTTC. Translating gives CSASRGGWTYNEQFF.

The rearrangement links TRBV7-9 to TRBJ2-3, with D unresolved. Trimming shortened V by 1 base and J by 2 bases, and 7 bases separated the two germline ends. The CDR3 runs to 14 residues. Germline V gives CDR1 SEHNR, CDR2 FQNEAQ (reference sequence). CDR3 in DNA: TGTGCCAGCAGCTTAGTGTCTTACACAGATACGCAGTATTTT. Amino acids: CASSLVSYTDTQYF.

In its sample, this clonotype was seen a few times. V usage is TRBV5-6 and J usage is TRBJ2-2, with a weak D call TRBD2 (5 bases). The V end was cut by 1 base, the J end by 3 bases, with 13 bases between. Germline-derived CDR1 and CDR2 are SGHDT and YYEEEE. The CDR3 extends over 16 amino acids. CDR3 sequence: CASSLSGFGYTGELFF. Written as DNA, the CDR3 is TGTGCCAGCAGCTTGTCGGGATTTGGTTACACCGGGGAGCTGTTTTTT.

This clonotype was recorded at least ten times. This sequence joins TRBV7-3 and TRBJ2-1, with TRBD2 matching over 11 bases. CDR1 and CDR2 (germline): SGHTA, FQGTGA. V gave up 5 bases and J gave up 7 bases; unmatched junction bases: 4. The CDR3 has 14 residues. The CDR3 DNA reads TGTGCCAGCAGCCCCGGGACTAGCGGTAATGAGCAGTTCTTC. Its translation: CASSPGTSGNEQFF.

The rearrangement links TRBV12-3 or TRBV12-4 to TRBJ2-7, with D possibly TRBD2 on 6 matching bases. The CDR3 consists of 14 residues. V shed 1 base and J shed 6 bases, with 13 bases lying between them. CDR3 sequence reads: CASSLGGAPAEQYV. In DNA form, the CDR3 reads TGTGCCAGCAGTTTAGGCGGGGCACCTGCCGAGCAGTACGTC.

This clonotype was seen more than once but under ten times. This chain joins TRBV20-1 and TRBJ2-7; D is perhaps TRBD1 (6 bases). Trimming took 0 bases from V and 4 from J, leaving 10 bases between them. This CDR3 spans 13 amino acids. Germline loops: CDR1 DFQATT, CDR2 SNEGSKA (reference sequence). The CDR3 reads CSARDPRGYEQYF. The CDR3 DNA sequence: TGCAGTGCTAGAGATCCCAGGGGATACGAGCAGTACTTC.

The chain employs TRBV10-3 and TRBJ2-2; TRBD1 matches 7 bases. CDR1 is ENHRY, CDR2 SYGVKD, per germline. The CDR3 extends over 13 amino acids. J was trimmed by 4 bases and V by 7 bases; bases with no gene match: 3. The chain's CDR3 is CAIKGAPTGELFF. CDR3 nucleotide sequence: TGTGCCATCAAGGGGGCACCCACCGGGGAGCTGTTTTTT.

The chain carries TRBV19 and TRBJ1-5, with a possible D match to TRBD1 (6 bases). The CDR3 runs 14 residues. Deletions cut 5 bases from V and 5 bases from J, with 13 bases between. CDR1 is LNHDA, CDR2 SQIVND, per germline (reference sequence). In DNA form, the CDR3 reads TGTGCCAGTAGTTCGGACAGTGCCTATCAGCCCCAGCATTTT. Its translation: CASSSDSAYQPQHF.

This chain's CDR3 is CASTPADQPQHF. Written as DNA, the CDR3 is TGCGCCAGCACCCCGGCGGATCAGCCCCAGCATTTT. The genes are TRBV4-1 and TRBJ1-5; unclear D gene. V was shortened by 7 bases and J by 5 bases, with 9 bases between the two germline ends. Germline-derived CDR1 and CDR2 are MGHRA and YSYEKL. The CDR3 length is 12 residues.

The chain combines TRBV29-1 with TRBJ1-1; tentatively, D is TRBD1 (6 bases). The V gene's germline CDR1 is SQVTM and CDR2 ANQGSEA. The length of the CDR3 is 13 residues. The V and J ends lost 7 bases and 4 bases respectively, with 16 bases between them. The CDR3 loop is CSAHPGGRTEAFF. The CDR3 region has the DNA TGCAGCGCCCATCCGGGGGGGCGCACTGAAGCTTTCTTT.

This chain connects TRBV6-1 to TRBJ2-7, with D tentatively TRBD1 or TRBD2 (5 bases each). The CDR3 is 15 residues long. CDR1 is MNHNS and CDR2 is SASEGT in the germline V gene. V was clipped by 2 bases and J by 5 bases, with 16 bases between them. CDR3 bases: TGTGCCAGCAGTGAAAACCCGACTCGAGGGGACGAGCAGTACTTC. Translated: CASSENPTRGDEQYF.

This clonotype was found many times. The rearrangement joins TRBV5-1 to TRBJ2-7, with 8 bases lining up with TRBD1. CDR3 length: 15 residues. Germline V CDR1 and CDR2: SGHRS, YFSETQ. After removal of 0 bases from V and 0 bases from J, the junction contained 2 bases not matched to a gene. CDR3 residues: CASSLDRGISYEQYF. The CDR3 DNA reads TGCGCCAGCAGCTTGGACAGGGGGATCTCCTACGAGCAGTACTTC.

In its sample, this clonotype was seen a few times. This chain connects TRBV9 to TRBJ2-2; 9 bases fit TRBD1. The V gene end was trimmed by 0 bases and the J gene end by 5 bases; junction bases not matched to a gene: 8. From germline, CDR1 is SGDLS and CDR2 YYNGEE. The CDR3 totals 17 residues. In DNA, the CDR3 is TGTGCCAGCAGCGTAGCGTCTTTCGGACAGGGGACCGGGGAGCTGTTTTTT. This encodes CASSVASFGQGTGELFF.

Only a few counts were recorded for this clonotype. The chain combines TRBV7-2 with TRBJ2-3; D is perhaps TRBD2 (6 bases). V was trimmed by 3 bases and J by 2 bases, leaving 15 bases between them. The CDR3 totals 16 residues. Germline-derived CDR1 and CDR2 are SGHTA and FQGNSA. The CDR3 loop reads CASSFRAVADTDTQYF. In DNA form, the CDR3 reads TGTGCCAGCAGCTTCCGGGCGGTAGCGGACACAGATACGCAGTATTTT.

The V gene is TRBV6-2 or TRBV6-3, the J gene TRBJ1-2; D not certain. The CDR3 runs 13 residues. Germline CDR1 MNHEY, CDR2 SVGEGT. The ends were cut back, 6 bases at V and 2 bases at J, with 10 bases in the middle. The CDR3 reads CASRLDGNYGYTF. The CDR3 coding sequence is TGTGCCAGCAGACTCGACGGCAACTATGGCTACACCTTC.

In this sample, this clonotype turned up a few times. CDR3 loop: CSVQDSANYGYTF. Here the CDR3 DNA reads TGCAGCGTTCAGGACAGCGCTAACTATGGCTACACCTTC. The chain employs TRBV29-1 and TRBJ1-2; D is possibly TRBD1 (6 bases). Germline V CDR1 and CDR2: SQVTM, ANQGSEA. The CDR3 contains 13 residues. Between the trimmed V and J ends, which lost 5 bases and 0 bases, there was a span of 10 bases. The whole variable domain, remainder taken from reference TRBV29-1 and TRBJ1-2, is SAVISQKPSRDICQRGTSLTIQCQVDSQVTMMFWYRQQPGQSLTLIATANQGSEATYESGFVIDKFPISRPNLTFSTLTVSNMSPEDSSIYLCSVQDSANYGYTFGSGTRLTVV.

This clonotype was observed a few times. V usage is TRBV28 and J usage is TRBJ2-3; TRBD2 matches 7 bases. The CDR3 totals 16 residues. Germline loops: CDR1 MDHEN, CDR2 SYDVKM. V lost 1 base, J lost 0 bases, and 4 bases stayed unmatched. The CDR3 loop is CASSLSASGSTDTQYF. CDR3 in DNA: TGTGCCAGCAGTTTATCTGCTAGCGGTAGCACAGATACGCAGTATTTT.

This clonotype has a handful of counts. J is TRBJ2-5 and V is TRBV5-6, with D unresolved. CDR3 length: 15 residues. Germline CDR1 reads SGHDT; CDR2 reads YYEEEE. The V end lost 4 bases, the J end lost 1 base, and 14 bases lay between the germline ends. The DNA of the CDR3 is TGTGCCAGCAGCGTTGTAGGCTGGCCCCAAGAGACCCAGTACTTC. Its protein product is CASSVVGWPQETQYF.